A single sample gave rise to the 5 T cell receptor beta chains below, sequenced in a study of identical twins' blood T cells. TCRdb itself ran the 5' RACE reads through MiXCR, one entry per CDR3 protein. Of a few hundred thousand distinct CDR3 sequences listed, about 28% are singletons. Sequenced material: PBMCs. These receptors all come from a woman between 18 and 55 years old in good health.

The V and J genes are TRBV6-4 and TRBJ1-1, with 7 nucleotides matching TRBD1. CDR3 length equals 15 residues. The ends lost 3 bases at V and 0 bases at J; junction bases unmatched: 4. Per germline, CDR1 MRHNA and CDR2 SNTAGT. The CDR3 sequence is CASSEGGLMNTEAFF. In DNA form, the CDR3 reads TGTGCCAGCAGTGAAGGGGGCTTGATGAACACTGAAGCTTTCTTT.

This clonotype was counted ten times or more. The chain couples TRBV10-3 to TRBJ1-5; D gene uncertain. Trimming took off 3 bases at V and 7 bases at J, with 10 bases between the two ends. Germline CDR1 reads ENHRY; CDR2 reads SYGVKD. This CDR3 has 13 amino acids. CDR3 in DNA: TGTGCCATCAGTGAAGGATCGGGACAGCCCCAGCATTTT. This translates into CAISEGSGQPQHF.

The J gene is TRBJ1-2, the V gene TRBV20-1; D not resolved. V lost 3 bases and J lost 6, with 17 bases in between. The CDR3 length is 14 residues. Germline CDR1 and CDR2: DFQATT and SNEGSKA (reference sequence). The CDR3 DNA reads TGCAGTGCTAGTCACGACGCCAGGAAGAATGGCTACACCTTC. This encodes CSASHDARKNGYTF.

This clonotype appeared a few times. The V gene is TRBV28, the J gene TRBJ1-5, with 8 positions matching TRBD1. The CDR3 runs 14 residues. V lost 8 bases to trimming and J lost 5 bases; unmatched junction nucleotides: 8. Germline values: CDR1 MDHEN, CDR2 SYDVKM. The CDR3 here is CASDRQGRHQPQHF. CDR3 DNA sequence: TGTGCCAGCGACCGACAGGGGCGTCATCAGCCCCAGCATTTT.

The chain has TRBV20-1 and TRBJ2-3; D gene unclear. The CDR3 is 14 amino acids. CDR1 DFQATT and CDR2 SNEGSKA come from the germline V gene (reference sequence). V was pared by 5 bases and J by 0 bases, with 12 bases between. Here the CDR3 reads CSAPILSSTDTQYF. The CDR3, as DNA: TGCAGTGCTCCGATTCTTTCTAGCACAGATACGCAGTATTTT.